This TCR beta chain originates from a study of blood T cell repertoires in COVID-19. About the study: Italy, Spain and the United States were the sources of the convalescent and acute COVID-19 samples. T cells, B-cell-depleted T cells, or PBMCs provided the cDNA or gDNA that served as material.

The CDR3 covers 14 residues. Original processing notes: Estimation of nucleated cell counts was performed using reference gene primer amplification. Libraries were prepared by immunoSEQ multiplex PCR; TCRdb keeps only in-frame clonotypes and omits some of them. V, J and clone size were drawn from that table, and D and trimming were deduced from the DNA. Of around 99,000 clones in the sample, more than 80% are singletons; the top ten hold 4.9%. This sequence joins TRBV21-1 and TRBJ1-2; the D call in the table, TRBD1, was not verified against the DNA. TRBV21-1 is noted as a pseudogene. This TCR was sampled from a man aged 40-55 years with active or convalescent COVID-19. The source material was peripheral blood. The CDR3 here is CASTLTERVDGYTF. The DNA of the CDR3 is TGTGCCAGCACTTTGACAGAAAGAGTCGATGGCTACACCTTC.